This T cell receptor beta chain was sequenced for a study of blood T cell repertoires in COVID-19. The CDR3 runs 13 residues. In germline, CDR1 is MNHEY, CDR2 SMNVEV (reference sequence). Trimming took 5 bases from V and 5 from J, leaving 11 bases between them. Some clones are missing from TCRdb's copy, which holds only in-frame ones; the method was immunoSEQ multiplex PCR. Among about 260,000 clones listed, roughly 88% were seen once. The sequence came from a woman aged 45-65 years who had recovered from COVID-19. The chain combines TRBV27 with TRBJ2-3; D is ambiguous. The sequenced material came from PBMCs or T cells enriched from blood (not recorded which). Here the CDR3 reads CASSPPPLDTQYF. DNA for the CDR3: TGTGCCAGCAGTCCCCCCCCCTTAGATACGCAGTATTTT.